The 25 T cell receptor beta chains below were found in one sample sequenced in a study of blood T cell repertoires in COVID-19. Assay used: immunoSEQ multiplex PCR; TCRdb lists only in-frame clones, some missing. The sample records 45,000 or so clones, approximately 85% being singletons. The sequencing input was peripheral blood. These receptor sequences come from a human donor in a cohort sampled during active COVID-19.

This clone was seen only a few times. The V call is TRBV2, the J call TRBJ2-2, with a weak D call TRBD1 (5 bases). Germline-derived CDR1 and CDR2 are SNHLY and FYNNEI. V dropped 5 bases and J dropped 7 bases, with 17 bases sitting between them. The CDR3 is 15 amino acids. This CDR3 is CASSFTMGPGGELFF. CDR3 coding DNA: TGTGCCAGCAGTTTCACCATGGGGCCCGGCGGGGAGCTGTTTTTT.

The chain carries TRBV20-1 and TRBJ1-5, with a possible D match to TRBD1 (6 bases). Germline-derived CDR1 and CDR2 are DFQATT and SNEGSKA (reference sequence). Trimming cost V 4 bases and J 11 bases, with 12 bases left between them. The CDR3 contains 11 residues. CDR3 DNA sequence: TGCAGTGCTAACAGGGATCAAGCCCAGCATTTT. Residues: CSANRDQAQHF.

In nucleotides, the CDR3 is TGTGCCAGCAGCTTGAGGTCAGGGAGGGGCAATCAGCCCCAGCATTTT. This gives the protein CASSLRSGRGNQPQHF. The chain is built from TRBV5-5 and TRBJ1-5; D may be TRBD1 (5 bases). The CDR3 covers 16 residues. CDR1 SGHKS and CDR2 YYEKEE come from the germline V gene (reference sequence). Between the trimmed V and J ends, which lost 1 base and 2 bases, there was a span of 13 bases.

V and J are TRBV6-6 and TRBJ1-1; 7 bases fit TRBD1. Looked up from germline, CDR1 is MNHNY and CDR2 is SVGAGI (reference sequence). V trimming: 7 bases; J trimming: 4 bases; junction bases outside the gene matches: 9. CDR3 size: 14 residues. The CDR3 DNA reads TGTGCCAGCAAGTCGACAGGGCGAACCACTGAAGCTTTCTTT. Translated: CASKSTGRTTEAFF.

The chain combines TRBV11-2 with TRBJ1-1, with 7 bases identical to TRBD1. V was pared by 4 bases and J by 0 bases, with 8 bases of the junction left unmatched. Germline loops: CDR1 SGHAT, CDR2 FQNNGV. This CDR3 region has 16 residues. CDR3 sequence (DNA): TGTGCCAGCAGCTCGTACCTGACAGGGATGAACACTGAAGCTTTCTTT. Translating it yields CASSSYLTGMNTEAFF. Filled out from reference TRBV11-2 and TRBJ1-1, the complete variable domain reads EAGVAQSPRYKIIEKRQSVAFWCNPISGHATLYWYQQILGQGPKLLIQFQNNGVVDDSQLPKDRFSAERLKGVDSTLKIQPAKLEDSAVYLCASSSYLTGMNTEAFFGQGTRLTVV.

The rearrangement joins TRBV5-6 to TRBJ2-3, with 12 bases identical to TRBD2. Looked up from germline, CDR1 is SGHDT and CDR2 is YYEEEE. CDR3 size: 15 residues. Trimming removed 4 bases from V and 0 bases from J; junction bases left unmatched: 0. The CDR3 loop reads CASSLAGGSTDTQYF. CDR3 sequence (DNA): TGTGCCAGCAGCCTAGCGGGGGGGAGCACAGATACGCAGTATTTT. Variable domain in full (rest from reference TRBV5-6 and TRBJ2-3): DAGVTQSPTHLIKTRGQQVTLRCSPKSGHDTVSWYQQALGQGPQFIFQYYEEEERQRGNFPDRFSGHQFPNYSSELNVNALLLGDSALYLCASSLAGGSTDTQYFGPGTRLTVL.

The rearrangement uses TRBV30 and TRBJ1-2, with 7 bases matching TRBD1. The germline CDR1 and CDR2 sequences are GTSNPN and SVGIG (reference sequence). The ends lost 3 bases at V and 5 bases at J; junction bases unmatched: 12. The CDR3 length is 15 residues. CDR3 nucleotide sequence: TGTGCCTGGAGAGTTGGAGGGGGCGGTCTATATGGCTACACCTTC. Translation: CAWRVGGGGLYGYTF.

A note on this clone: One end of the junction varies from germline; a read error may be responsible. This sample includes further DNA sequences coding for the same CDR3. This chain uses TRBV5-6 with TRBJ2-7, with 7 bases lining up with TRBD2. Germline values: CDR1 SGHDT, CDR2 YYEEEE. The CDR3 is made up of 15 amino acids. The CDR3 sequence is CASSLVSAGDREQYF. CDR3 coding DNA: TGCGCCAGCAGCTTGGTCTCTGCGGGAGATCGCGAGCAGTACTTC.

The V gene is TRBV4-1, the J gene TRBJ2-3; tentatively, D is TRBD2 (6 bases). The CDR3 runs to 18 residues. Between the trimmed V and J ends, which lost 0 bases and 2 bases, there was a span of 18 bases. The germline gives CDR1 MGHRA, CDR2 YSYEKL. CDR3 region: CASSQEVWLARYTDTQYF. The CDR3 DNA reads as TGCGCCAGCAGCCAAGAGGTCTGGCTAGCGAGATACACAGATACGCAGTATTTT.

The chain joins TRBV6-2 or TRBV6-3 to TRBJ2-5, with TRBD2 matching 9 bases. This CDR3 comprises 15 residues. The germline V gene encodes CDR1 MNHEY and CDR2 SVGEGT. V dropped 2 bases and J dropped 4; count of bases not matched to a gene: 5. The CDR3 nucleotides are TGTGCCAGCAGTTACACGGGACTAGCAGTAGAGACCCAGTACTTC. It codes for CASSYTGLAVETQYF.

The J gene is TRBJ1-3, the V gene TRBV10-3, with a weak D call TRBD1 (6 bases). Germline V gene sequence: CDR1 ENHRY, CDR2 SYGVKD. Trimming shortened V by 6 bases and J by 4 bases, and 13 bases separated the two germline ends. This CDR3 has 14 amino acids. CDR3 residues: CAIRDSLFGNTIYF. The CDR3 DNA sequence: TGTGCCATCAGGGACAGCCTATTCGGAAACACCATATATTTT.

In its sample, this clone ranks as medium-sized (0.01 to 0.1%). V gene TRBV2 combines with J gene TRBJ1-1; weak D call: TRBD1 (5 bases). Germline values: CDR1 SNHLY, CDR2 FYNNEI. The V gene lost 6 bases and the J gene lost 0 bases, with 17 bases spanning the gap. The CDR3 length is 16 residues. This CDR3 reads CASSAGDVGLNTEAFF. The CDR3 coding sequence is TGTGCCAGCAGCGCGGGGGACGTCGGATTGAACACTGAAGCTTTCTTT.

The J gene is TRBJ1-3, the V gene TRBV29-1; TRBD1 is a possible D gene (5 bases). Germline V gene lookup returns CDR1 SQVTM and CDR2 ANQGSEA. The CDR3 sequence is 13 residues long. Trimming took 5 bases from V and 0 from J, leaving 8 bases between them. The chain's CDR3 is CSVKGNSGNTIYF. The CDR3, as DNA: TGCAGCGTTAAGGGGAACTCTGGAAACACCATATATTTT. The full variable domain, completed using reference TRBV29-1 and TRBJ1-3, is SAVISQKPSRDICQRGTSLTIQCQVDSQVTMMFWYRQQPGQSLTLIATANQGSEATYESGFVIDKFPISRPNLTFSTLTVSNMSPEDSSIYLCSVKGNSGNTIYFGEGSWLTVV.

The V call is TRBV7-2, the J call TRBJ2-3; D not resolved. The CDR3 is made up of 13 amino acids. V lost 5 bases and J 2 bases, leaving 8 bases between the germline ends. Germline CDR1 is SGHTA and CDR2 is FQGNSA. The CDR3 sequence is CASSNLLTDTQYF. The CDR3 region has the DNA TGTGCCAGCAGCAACTTACTCACAGATACGCAGTATTTT.

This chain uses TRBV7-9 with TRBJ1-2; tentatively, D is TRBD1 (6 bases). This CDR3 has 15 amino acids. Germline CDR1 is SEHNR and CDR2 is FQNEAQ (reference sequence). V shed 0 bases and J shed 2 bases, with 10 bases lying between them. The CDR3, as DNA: TGTGCCAGCAGCTTAGCGGGAGGGGGAAACTATGGCTACACCTTC. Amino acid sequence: CASSLAGGGNYGYTF. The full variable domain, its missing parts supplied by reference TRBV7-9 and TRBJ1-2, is DTGVSQNPRHKITKRGQNVTFRCDPISEHNRLYWYRQTLGQGPEFLTYFQNEAQLEKSRLLSDRFSAERPKGSFSTLEIQRTEQGDSAMYLCASSLAGGGNYGYTFGSGTRLTVV.

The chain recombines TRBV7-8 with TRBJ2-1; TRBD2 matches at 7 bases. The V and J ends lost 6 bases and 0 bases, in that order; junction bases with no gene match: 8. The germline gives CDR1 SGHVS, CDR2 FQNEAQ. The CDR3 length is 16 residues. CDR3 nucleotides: TGTGCCAGCAGTCTACACGGGGGGACCTCCTACAATGAGCAGTTCTTC. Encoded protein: CASSLHGGTSYNEQFF.

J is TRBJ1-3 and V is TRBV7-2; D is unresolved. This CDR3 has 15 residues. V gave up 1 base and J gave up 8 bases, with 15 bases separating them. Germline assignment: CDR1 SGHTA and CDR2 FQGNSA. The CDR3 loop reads CASSLGGRVDYTIYF. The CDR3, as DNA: TGTGCCAGCAGCTTAGGAGGGAGGGTCGATTACACCATATATTTT.

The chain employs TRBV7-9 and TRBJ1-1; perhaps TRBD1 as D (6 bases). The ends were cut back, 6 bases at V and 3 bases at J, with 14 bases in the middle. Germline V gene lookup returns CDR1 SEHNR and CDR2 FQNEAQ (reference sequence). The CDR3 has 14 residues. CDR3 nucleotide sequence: TGTGCCAGCAGGCCCGGACAGTTTGACACTGAAGCTTTCTTT. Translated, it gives CASRPGQFDTEAFF.

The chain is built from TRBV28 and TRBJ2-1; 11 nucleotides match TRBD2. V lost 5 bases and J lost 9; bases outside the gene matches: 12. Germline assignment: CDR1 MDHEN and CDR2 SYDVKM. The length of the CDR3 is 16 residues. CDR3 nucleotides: TGTGCCAGCAGTACCCTTAGCGGGAGGGCCGATACTGAGCAGTTCTTC. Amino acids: CASSTLSGRADTEQFF.

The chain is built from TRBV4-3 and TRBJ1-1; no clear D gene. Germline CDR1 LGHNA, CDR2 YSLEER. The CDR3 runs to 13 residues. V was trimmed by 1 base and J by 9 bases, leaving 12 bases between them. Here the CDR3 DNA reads TGCGCCAGCAGCCAAGGCGCGGGGAATCAAGCTTTCTTT. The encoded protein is CASSQGAGNQAFF.

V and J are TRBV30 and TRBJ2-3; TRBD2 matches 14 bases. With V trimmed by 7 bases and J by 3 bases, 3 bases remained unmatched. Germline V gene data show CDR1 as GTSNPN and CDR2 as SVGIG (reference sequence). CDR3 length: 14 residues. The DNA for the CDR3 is TGTGCCTACGGACTAGCGGGGGGTACAGATACGCAGTATTTT. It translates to CAYGLAGGTDTQYF. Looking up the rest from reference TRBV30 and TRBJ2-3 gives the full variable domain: SQTIHQWPATLVQPVGSPLSLECTVEGTSNPNLYWYRQAAGRGLQLLFYSVGIGQISSEVPQNLSASRPQDRQFILSSKKLLLSDSGFYLCAYGLAGGTDTQYFGPGTRLTVL.

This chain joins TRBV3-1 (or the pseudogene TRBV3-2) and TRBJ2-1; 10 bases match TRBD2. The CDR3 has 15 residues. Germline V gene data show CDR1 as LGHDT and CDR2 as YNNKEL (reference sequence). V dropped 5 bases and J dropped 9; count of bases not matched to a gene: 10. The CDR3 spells CASSSTSGVSSEQFF. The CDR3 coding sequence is TGTGCCAGCAGCAGCACTAGCGGGGTATCCAGTGAGCAGTTCTTC.

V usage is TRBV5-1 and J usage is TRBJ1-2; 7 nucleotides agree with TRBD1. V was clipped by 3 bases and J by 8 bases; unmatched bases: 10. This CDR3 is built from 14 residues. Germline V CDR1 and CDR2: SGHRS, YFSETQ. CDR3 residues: CASSYEKGALGYTF. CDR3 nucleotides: TGCGCCAGCAGCTATGAAAAGGGGGCACTAGGCTACACCTTC.

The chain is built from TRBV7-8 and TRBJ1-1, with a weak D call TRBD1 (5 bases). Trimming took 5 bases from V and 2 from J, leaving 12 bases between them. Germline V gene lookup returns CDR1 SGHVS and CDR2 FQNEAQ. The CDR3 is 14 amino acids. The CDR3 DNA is TGTGCCAGCAGCGAGGGACTCCTCAACACTGAAGCTTTCTTT. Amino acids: CASSEGLLNTEAFF.

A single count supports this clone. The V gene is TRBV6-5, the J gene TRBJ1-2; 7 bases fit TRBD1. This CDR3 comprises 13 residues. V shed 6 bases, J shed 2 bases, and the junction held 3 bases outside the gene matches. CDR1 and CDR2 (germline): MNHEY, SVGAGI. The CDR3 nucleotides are TGTGCCAGCAGCCCGACAGGGAACTATGGCTACACCTTC. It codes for CASSPTGNYGYTF.